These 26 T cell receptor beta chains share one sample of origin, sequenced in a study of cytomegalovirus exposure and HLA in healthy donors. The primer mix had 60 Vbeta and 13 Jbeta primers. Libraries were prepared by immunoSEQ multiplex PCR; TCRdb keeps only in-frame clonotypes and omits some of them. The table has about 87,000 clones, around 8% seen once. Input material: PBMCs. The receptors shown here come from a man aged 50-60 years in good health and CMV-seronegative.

The CDR3 sequence is CASSFEASSYNEQFF. The CDR3 DNA reads TGTGCCAGCAGCTTCGAGGCTAGCTCCTACAATGAGCAGTTCTTC. The chain carries TRBV11-3 and TRBJ2-1; unclear D gene. Deletions cut 3 bases from V and 0 bases from J, with 9 bases between. Germline V lookup: CDR1 SGHNT, CDR2 YENEEA. The CDR3 sequence is 15 residues long. The whole variable domain, remainder taken from reference TRBV11-3 and TRBJ2-1, is EAGVVQSPRYKIIEKKQPVAFWCNPISGHNTLYWYLQNLGQGPELLIRYENEEAVDDSQLPKDRFSAERLKGVDSTLKIQPAELGDSAVYLCASSFEASSYNEQFFGPGTRLTVL.

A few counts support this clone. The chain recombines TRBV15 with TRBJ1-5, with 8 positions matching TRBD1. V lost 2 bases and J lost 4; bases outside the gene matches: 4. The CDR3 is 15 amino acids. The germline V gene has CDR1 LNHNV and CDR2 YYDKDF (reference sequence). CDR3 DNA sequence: TGTGCCACCAGCAGACAAACAGGGGGGAATCAGCCCCAGCATTTT. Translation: CATSRQTGGNQPQHF.

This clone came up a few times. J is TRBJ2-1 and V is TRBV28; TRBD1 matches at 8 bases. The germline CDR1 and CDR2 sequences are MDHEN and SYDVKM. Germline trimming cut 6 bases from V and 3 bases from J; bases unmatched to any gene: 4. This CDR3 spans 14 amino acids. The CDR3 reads CASRQGEDYNEQFF. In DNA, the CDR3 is TGTGCCAGCAGACAGGGGGAAGACTACAATGAGCAGTTCTTC. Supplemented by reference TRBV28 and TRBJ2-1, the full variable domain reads DVKVTQSSRYLVKRTGEKVFLECVQDMDHENMFWYRQDPGLGLRLIYFSYDVKMKEKGDIPEGYSVSREKKERFSLILESASTNQTSMYLCASRQGEDYNEQFFGPGTRLTVL.

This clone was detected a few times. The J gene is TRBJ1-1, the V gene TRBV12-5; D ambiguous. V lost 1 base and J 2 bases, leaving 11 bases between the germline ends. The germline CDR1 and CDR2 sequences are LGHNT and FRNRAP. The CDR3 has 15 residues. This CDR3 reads CASGLDREINTEAFF. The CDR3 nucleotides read TGTGCTAGTGGTTTGGACCGGGAGATTAACACTGAAGCTTTCTTT.

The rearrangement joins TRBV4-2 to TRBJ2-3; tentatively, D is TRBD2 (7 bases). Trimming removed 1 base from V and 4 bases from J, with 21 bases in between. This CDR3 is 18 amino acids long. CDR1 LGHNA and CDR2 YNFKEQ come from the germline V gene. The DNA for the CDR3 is TGTGCCAGCAGCCAAGGGCGAGGGGGGGCGCTTGGTGCAGATACGCAGTATTTT. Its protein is CASSQGRGGALGADTQYF.

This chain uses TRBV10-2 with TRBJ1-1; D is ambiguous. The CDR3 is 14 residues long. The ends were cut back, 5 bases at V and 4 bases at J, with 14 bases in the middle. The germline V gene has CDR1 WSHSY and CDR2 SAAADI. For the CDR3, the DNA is TGCGCCAGCAGTACGCCCCTAGAGGGCACTGAAGCTTTCTTT. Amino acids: CASSTPLEGTEAFF.

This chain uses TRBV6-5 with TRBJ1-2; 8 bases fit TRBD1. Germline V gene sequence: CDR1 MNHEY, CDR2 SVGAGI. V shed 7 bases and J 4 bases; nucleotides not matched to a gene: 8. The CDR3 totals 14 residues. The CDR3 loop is CASTLRTGIYGYTF. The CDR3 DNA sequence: TGTGCCAGCACTCTCAGGACAGGGATCTATGGCTACACCTTC.

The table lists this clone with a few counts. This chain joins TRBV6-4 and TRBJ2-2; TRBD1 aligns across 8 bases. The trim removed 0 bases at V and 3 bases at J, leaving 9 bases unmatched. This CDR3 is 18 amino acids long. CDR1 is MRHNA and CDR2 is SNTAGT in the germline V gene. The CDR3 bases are TGTGCCAGCAGTGACTCTGGACAGGGCTACCCTTACACCGGGGAGCTGTTTTTT. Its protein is CASSDSGQGYPYTGELFF.

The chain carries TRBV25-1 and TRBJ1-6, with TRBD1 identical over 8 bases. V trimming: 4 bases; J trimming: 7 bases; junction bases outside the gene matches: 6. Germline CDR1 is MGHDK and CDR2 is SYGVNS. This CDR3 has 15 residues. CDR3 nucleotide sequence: TGTGCCAGCAGTGGGCAGGGGGCTGGCAATTCACCCCTCCACTTT. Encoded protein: CASSGQGAGNSPLHF. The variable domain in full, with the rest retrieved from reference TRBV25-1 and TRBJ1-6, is EADIYQTPRYLVIGTGKKITLECSQTMGHDKMYWYQQDPGMELHLIHYSYGVNSTEKGDLSSESTVSRIRTEHFPLTLESARPSHTSQYLCASSGQGAGNSPLHFGNGTRLTVT.

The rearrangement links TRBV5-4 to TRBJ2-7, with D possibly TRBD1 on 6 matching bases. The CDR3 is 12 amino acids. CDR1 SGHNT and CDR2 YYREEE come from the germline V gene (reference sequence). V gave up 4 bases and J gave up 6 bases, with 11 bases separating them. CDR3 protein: CASSPPRGEQYF. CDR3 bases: TGTGCCAGCAGCCCCCCCAGGGGCGAGCAGTACTTC.

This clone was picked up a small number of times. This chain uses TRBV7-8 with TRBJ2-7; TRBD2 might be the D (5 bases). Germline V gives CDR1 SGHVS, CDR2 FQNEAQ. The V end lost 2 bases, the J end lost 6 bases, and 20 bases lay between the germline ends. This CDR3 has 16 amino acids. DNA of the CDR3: TGTGCCAGCAGCTTATCCCTGAGCACTAGAGGTGTCGAGCAGTACTTC. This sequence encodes CASSLSLSTRGVEQYF.

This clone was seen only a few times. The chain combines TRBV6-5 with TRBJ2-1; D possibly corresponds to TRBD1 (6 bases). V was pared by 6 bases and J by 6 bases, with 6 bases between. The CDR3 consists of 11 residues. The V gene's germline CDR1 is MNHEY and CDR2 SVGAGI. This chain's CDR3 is CASSRGNEQFF. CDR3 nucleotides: TGTGCCAGCAGCAGGGGCAATGAGCAGTTCTTC.

The CDR3 here is CASSPPGGGGETQYF. DNA for the CDR3: TGTGCCAGCAGTCCCCCAGGGGGCGGGGGAGAGACCCAGTACTTC. The gene calls are TRBV28 and TRBJ2-5, with D perhaps TRBD1 (8 bases). Trimming left V 5 bases short and J 4 bases short, with 17 bases between. Germline CDR1 and CDR2: MDHEN and SYDVKM. The CDR3 has 15 amino acids.

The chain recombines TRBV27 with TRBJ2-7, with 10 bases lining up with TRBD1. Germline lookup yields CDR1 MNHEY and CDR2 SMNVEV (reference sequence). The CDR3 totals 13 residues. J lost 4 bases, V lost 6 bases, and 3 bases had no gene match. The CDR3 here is CASRGTGDYEQYF. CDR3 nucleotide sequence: TGTGCCAGCAGGGGGACAGGGGATTACGAGCAGTACTTC.

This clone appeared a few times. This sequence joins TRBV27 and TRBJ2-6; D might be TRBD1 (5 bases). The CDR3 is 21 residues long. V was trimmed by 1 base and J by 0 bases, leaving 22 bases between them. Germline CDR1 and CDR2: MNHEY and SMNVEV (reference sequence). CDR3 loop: CASSLFPAGQGLVSGANVLTF. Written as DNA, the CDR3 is TGTGCCAGCAGTTTATTCCCAGCCGGGCAGGGCCTCGTCTCTGGGGCCAACGTCCTGACTTTC. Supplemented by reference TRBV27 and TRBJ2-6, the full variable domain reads EAQVTQNPRYLITVTGKKLTVTCSQNMNHEYMSWYRQDPGLGLRQIYYSMNVEVTDKGDVPEGYKVSRKEKRNFPLILESPSPNQTSLYFCASSLFPAGQGLVSGANVLTFGAGSRLTVL.

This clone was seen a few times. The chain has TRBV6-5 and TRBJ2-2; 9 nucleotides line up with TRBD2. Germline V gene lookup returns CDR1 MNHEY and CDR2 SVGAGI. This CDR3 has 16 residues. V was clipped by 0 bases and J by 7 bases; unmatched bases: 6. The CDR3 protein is CASSYSALAGLGELFF. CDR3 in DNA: TGTGCCAGCAGTTACTCGGCTCTAGCGGGACTCGGGGAGCTGTTTTTT.

CDR3 loop: CATRRAGGAEKLFF. Written as DNA, the CDR3 is TGTGCCACCAGAAGGGCAGGGGGCGCGGAAAAACTGTTTTTT. The rearrangement joins TRBV2 to TRBJ1-4, with 8 bases fitting TRBD1. The CDR3 loop spans 14 amino acids. After removal of 10 bases from V and 8 bases from J, the junction contained 12 bases not matched to a gene. CDR1 and CDR2 from the germline V gene are SNHLY and FYNNEI.

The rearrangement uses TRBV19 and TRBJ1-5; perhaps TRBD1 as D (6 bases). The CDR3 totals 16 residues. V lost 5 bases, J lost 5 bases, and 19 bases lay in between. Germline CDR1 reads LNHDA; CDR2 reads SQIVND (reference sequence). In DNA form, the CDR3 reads TGTGCCAGTAGTCCCACACAGGGCTCCGCCGATCAGCCCCAGCATTTT. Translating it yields CASSPTQGSADQPQHF.

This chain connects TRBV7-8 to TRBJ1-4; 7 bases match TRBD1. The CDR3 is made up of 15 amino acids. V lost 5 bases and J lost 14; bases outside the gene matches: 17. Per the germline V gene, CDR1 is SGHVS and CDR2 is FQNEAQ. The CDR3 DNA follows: TGTGCCAGCAGCCAGGGGGTTACTTGGCAGGGTATCCTGTTTTTT. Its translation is CASSQGVTWQGILFF.

CDR3 residues: CASSPPLRGFETQYF. The CDR3 region has the DNA TGTGCCAGCAGCCCTCCCCTTAGGGGGTTCGAGACCCAGTACTTC. V is TRBV7-9 and J is TRBJ2-5; D may be TRBD1 (6 bases). Deletions cut 5 bases from V and 5 bases from J, with 18 bases between. Germline CDR1 SEHNR, CDR2 FQNEAQ (reference sequence). The CDR3 sequence is 15 residues long.

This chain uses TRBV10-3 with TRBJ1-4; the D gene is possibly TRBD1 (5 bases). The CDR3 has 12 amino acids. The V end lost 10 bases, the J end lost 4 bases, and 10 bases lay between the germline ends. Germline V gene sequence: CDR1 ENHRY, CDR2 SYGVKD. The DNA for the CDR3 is TGTGCCACGGGGGGGGATAATGAAAAACTGTTTTTT. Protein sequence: CATGGDNEKLFF.

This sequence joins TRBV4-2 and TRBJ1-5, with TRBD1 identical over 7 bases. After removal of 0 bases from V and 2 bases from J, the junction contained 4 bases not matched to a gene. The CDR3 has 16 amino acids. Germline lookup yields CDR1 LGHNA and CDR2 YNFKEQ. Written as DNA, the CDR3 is TGTGCCAGCAGCCAAGATAGAGGACAGGGCAATCAGCCCCAGCATTTT. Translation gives CASSQDRGQGNQPQHF.

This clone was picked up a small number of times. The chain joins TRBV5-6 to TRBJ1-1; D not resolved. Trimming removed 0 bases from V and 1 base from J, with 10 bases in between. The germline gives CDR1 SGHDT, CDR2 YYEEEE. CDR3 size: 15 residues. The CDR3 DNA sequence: TGTGCCAGCAGCTTGGTTGGACTCGGGAACACTGAAGCTTTCTTT. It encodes CASSLVGLGNTEAFF.

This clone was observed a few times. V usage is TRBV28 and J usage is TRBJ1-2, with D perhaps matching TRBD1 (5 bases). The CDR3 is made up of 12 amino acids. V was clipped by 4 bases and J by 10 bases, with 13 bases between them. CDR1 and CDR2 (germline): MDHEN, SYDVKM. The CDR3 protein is CASSSTTDSYTF. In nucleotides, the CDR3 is TGTGCCAGCAGTTCTACGACAGATTCCTACACCTTC.

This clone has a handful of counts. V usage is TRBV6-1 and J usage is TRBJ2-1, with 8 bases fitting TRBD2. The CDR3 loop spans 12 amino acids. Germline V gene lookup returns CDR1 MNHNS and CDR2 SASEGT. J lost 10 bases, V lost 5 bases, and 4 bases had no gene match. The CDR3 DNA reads TGTGCCAGCAGTCTAGAGCGGGGGGAGCAGTTCTTC. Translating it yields CASSLERGEQFF.

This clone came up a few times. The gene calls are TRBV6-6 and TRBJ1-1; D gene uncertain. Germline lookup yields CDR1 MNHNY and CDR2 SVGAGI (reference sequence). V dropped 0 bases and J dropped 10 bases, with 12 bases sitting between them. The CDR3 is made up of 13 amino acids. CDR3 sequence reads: CASSYSSVAAAFF. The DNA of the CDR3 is TGTGCCAGCAGTTACTCGAGCGTGGCGGCAGCTTTCTTT.